This T cell receptor (beta chain) was captured in a study of T cells after yellow fever vaccination. This CDR3 spans 13 amino acids. Trimming took 6 bases from V and 7 from J, leaving 13 bases between them. Germline assignment: CDR1 MNHNS and CDR2 SASEGT. Study results and limitations: Weaker overall, the secondary response nonetheless peaked faster (day 5 versus 15). In post-booster samples, most primary-vaccination clones reappeared (about 95% CD4, 88% CD8).

TCRdb re-called the 5' RACE reads through MiXCR, storing one row per CDR3 protein. The sample has about 58,000 distinct CDR3 sequences, around 6.9% seen once. As to this clonotype: The antigen is unknown.

The source material was CD8+ T cells sorted from PBMCs, sampled on the day of the first yellow fever vaccination. The J gene is TRBJ2-1, the V gene TRBV6-1; D gene uncertain. This sequence originates from a man younger than 35 who received the YFV17D yellow fever vaccine. The CDR3 region is CASSPQPANEQFF. The CDR3 DNA reads as TGTGCCAGCAGCCCACAACCTGCTAATGAGCAGTTCTTC.